This TCR beta chain was sequenced in a study of shared clonotypes between healthy human individuals. Measured with immunoSEQ multiplex PCR; TCRdb has only the in-frame clones, and not every one. The table lists approximately 2,300,000 clones, roughly 92% of them singletons. All participating donors were Caucasian adults from Nashville, Tennessee. Germline V gene lookup returns CDR1 MDHEN and CDR2 SYDVKM. V lost 5 bases and J 3 bases, leaving 8 bases between the germline ends. The CDR3 totals 12 residues. Sequenced: naive CD4+ T cells from PBMCs. As for subset: CD45RA+ positively selected. V and J are TRBV28 and TRBJ2-7; unclear D gene. This receptor was obtained from a man between 18 and 35 years old in good health. Some clones in this sample may be carry-over from other donors' samples. CDR3 in DNA: TGTGCCAGCAGTCGTGACGGCTACGAGCAGTACTTC. Translated: CASSRDGYEQYF.